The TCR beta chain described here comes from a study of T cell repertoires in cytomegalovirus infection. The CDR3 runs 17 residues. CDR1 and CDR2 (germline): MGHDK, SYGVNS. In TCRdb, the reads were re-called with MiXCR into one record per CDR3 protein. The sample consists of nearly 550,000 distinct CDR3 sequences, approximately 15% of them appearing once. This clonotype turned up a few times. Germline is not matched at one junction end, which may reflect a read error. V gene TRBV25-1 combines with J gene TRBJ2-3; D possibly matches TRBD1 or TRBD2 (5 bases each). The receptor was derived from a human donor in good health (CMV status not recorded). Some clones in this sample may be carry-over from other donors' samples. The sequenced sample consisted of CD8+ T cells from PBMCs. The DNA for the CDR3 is TGTGCCGGCAGTGACCCCCCAGGGTGGACTAGCACAGATACGCAGTATTTT. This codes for CAGSDPPGWTSTDTQYF.